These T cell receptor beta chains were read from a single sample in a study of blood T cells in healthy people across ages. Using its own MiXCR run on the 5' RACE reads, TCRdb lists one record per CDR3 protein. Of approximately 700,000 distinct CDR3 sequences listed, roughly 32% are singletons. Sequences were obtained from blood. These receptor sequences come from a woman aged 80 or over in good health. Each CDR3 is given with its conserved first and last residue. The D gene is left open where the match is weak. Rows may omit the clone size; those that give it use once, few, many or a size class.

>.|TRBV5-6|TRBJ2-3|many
TGTGCCAGCAGCCTGCCCGGGGATAGCACAGATACGCAGTATTTT
CASSLPGDSTDTQYF
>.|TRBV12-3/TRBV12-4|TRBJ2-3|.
TGTGCCAGCAGTTTATGGGGGCAGGGGACTACAACAGATACGCAGTATTTT
CASSLWGQGTTTDTQYF
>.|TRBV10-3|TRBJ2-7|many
TGTGCCATCACTCCGAACACTACCTACGAGCAGTACTTC
CAITPNTTYEQYF
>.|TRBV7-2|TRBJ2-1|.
TGTGCCAGCAGCCCAGTCGGCGGGGCTAGCTCCTACAATGAGCAGTTCTTC
CASSPVGGASSYNEQFF
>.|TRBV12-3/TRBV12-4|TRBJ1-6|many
TGTGCCAGCACCAACGCTGCCTATAATTCACCCCTCCACTTT
CASTNAAYNSPLHF
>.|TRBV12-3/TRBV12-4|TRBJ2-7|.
TGTGCCAGCAGTTTAGGCGGGGAACCCTACGAGCAGTACTTC
CASSLGGEPYEQYF
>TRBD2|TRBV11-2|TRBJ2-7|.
TGTGCCAGCAGCTTAGATCGCGGGGTAGCGGGTCCCTACGAGCAGTACTTC
CASSLDRGVAGPYEQYF
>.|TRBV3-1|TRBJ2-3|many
TGTGCCAGCAGCCCCGGGACAACTAGCACAGATACGCAGTATTTT
CASSPGTTSTDTQYF
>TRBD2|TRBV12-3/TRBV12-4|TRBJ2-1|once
TGTGCCAGCAGGCTCTACGGGACTAGCGAGGATAGTGAGCAGTTCTTC
CASRLYGTSEDSEQFF
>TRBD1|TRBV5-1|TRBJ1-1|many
TGCGCCAGCAGCTTGTCCATCGGGGACAGTGTGGATCGTGAAGCTTTCTTT
CASSLSIGDSVDREAFF
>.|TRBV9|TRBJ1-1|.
TGTGCCAGCAGCCCGACGGGCAACGTAGCTTTCTTT
CASSPTGNVAFF
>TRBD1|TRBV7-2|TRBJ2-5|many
TGTGCCAGCAGCCGGGGACAGGGGATAGAACAGGCCCAGTACTTC
CASSRGQGIEQAQYF
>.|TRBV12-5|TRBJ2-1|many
TGTGCTAGTGGTGCCGCCCCAGGTTGGGAGCAGTTCTTC
CASGAAPGWEQFF
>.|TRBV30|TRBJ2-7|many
TGTGCCTGGAGTGTAGGGATCTACGAGCAGTACTTC
CAWSVGIYEQYF
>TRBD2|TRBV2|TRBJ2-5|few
TGTGCCAGCAGTTGGCGGGGGGGCAGGGAGACCCAGTACTTC
CASSWRGGRETQYF
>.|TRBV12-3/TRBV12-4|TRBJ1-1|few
TGTGCCAGCAGGGGCCCGAGGGCTGAAGCTTTCTTT
CASRGPRAEAFF
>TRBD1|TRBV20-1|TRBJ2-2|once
TGCAGTGCTAGAGATCTAAACAGGGGGTGGCGGACCGGGGAGCTGTTTTTT
CSARDLNRGWRTGELFF
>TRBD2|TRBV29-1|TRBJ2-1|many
TGCAGCGTTGAATTGGCGGGGGGTTTCAATGAGCAGTTCTTC
CSVELAGGFNEQFF
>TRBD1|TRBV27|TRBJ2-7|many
TGTGCCAGCACCCGACTACAGGGGTCATACTACGAGCAGTACTTC
CASTRLQGSYYEQYF
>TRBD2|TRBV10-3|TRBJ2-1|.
TGTGCCATCAGGAGGGGGACTAGCGGGACCGGCGGTTACAATGAGCAGTTCTTC
CAIRRGTSGTGGYNEQFF
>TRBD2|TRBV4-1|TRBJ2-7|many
TGCGCCAGCAGCCAGGTTAGCGGGGGAGCCTACGAGCAGTACTTC
CASSQVSGGAYEQYF
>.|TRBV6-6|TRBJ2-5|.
TGTGCCAGCAGTTACTCCCACAGTTACAATGAGCAGTACTTC
CASSYSHSYNEQYF
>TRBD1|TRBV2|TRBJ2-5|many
TGTGCCAGCCGTCCTGGGACAGGACAGACCCAGTACTTC
CASRPGTGQTQYF
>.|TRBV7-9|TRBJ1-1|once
TGTGCCAGCAGCTGGATCGAGGGTTCAGCTTTCTTT
CASSWIEGSAFF
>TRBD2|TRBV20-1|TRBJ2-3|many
TGCAGTGCTAATAGCGGGGGGGTTAGTACAGATACGCAGTATTTT
CSANSGGVSTDTQYF
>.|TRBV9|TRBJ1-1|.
TGTGCCACCGGATACAGGGAAAACACTGAAGCTTTCTTT
CATGYRENTEAFF
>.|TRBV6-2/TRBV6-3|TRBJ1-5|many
TGTGCCAGCAGACAGCACCTCAATCAGCCCCAGCATTTT
CASRQHLNQPQHF
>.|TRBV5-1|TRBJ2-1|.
TGCGCCAGCAGCAACCCAGGTGGGGCAGGCAACAATGAGCAGTTCTTC
CASSNPGGAGNNEQFF
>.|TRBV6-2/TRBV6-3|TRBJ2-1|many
TGTGCCAGCAGCATAAGAAGCTACAATGAGCAGTTCTTC
CASSIRSYNEQFF
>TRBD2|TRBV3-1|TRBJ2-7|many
TGTGCCAGCAGCCAAGATCGTCGTCGGGGGGGCTCCTACGAGCAGTACTTC
CASSQDRRRGGSYEQYF
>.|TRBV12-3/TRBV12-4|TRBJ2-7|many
TGTGCCAGCAGTTTACCAGACCTGGGGTACGAGCAGTACTTC
CASSLPDLGYEQYF
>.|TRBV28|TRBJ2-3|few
TGTGCCAGCAGTTTAAAGGGGGGCAGAGGGACAGATACGCAGTATTTT
CASSLKGGRGTDTQYF
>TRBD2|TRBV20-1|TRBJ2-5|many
TGCAGTGCCGCGGGGGGGGCGGAGACCCAGTACTTC
CSAAGGAETQYF
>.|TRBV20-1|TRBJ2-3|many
TGCAGTGCTTTTAAGGCAGATACGCAGTATTTT
CSAFKADTQYF
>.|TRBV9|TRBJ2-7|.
TGTGCCAGCAGCCCCCGGGCATACAATGAGCAGTACTTC
CASSPRAYNEQYF
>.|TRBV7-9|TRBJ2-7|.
TGTACCAGCAGCTCACTACCCTCCTACGAGCAGGACTTC
CTSSSLPSYEQDF
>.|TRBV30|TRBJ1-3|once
TGTGCCTGGAGTGTAGGAGATCAAGGGGCCATATATTTT
CAWSVGDQGAIYF
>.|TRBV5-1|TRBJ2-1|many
TGCGCCAGCAGCTCAGGAGGGACTGTCTCCTACAATGAGCAGTTCTTC
CASSSGGTVSYNEQFF
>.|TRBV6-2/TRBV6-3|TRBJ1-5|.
TGTGCCAGCACCAACGGGGGGGCCCAGCCCCAGCATTTT
CASTNGGAQPQHF
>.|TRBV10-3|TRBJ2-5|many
TGTGCCATCAGCCCGGACCGTCCAGGAGAGACCCAGTACTTC
CAISPDRPGETQYF